This T cell receptor beta chain was found in a study of shared clonotypes between healthy human individuals. Profiled with immunoSEQ multiplex PCR; TCRdb holds only in-frame clones, not every one. The top ten hold about 0.068% of the sample, which has some 500,000 clones, roughly 95% seen once. Note on this clone: The antigen remains undetermined.

Overall study findings and caveats: The generation probabilities recorded for non-shared clonotypes fell below those of clonotypes shared by all four donors. In this cohort, only blood was sampled, and tissue repertoires likely differ. Rarefaction curves obtained for sorted subsets showed sequencing incomplete despite large depth.

Germline CDR1 reads LNHDA; CDR2 reads SQIVND (reference sequence). V was cut by 4 bases and J by 0 bases, with 16 bases left in between. This CDR3 has 18 amino acids. This rearrangement joins TRBV19 to TRBJ2-6, with unresolved D. Sequenced input: naive CD4+ T cells sorted from blood. Documented subset: CD45RA+ positively selected. The sequence was obtained from a woman under 40 in good health. The CDR3 loop reads CASSTAQRQVSGANVLTF. CDR3 nucleotide sequence: TGTGCCAGTAGTACCGCCCAGAGACAAGTCTCTGGGGCCAACGTCCTGACTTTC.